This is a list of T cell receptor beta chains from one sample in a study of blood T cell repertoires in COVID-19. Profiled with immunoSEQ multiplex PCR; TCRdb holds only in-frame clones, not every one. The sample records hundreds of thousands of clones, around 90% being singletons. The sequencing sample was made of peripheral blood. The receptors were sampled from a man aged 55 to 70 who had recovered from COVID-19. The CDR3 runs from the conserved cysteine through the conserved F or W. D genes are given only for firm matches. Clone size, where shown, is once, few, many, or a class for clones that have expanded.

d_call: NA
clone_size: NA
v_call: TRBV24-1
j_call: TRBJ1-1
cdr3_nt: TGTGCCACCAGTGATGGAGGACATACAGGGAGCCTGACTGAAGCTTTCTTT
cdr3_aa: CATSDGGHTGSLTEAFF

d_call: TRBD1
clone_size: NA
v_call: TRBV11-2
j_call: TRBJ2-5
cdr3_nt: TGTGCCAGCAGCTCTACACAGGGGGCGGTAGAGACCCAGTACTTC
cdr3_aa: CASSSTQGAVETQYF

d_call: TRBD1
clone_size: NA
v_call: TRBV28
j_call: TRBJ1-2
cdr3_nt: TGTGCCAGCAGTTCATCATGGGCAGGGGGCTATGGCTACACCTTC
cdr3_aa: CASSSSWAGGYGYTF

d_call: NA
clone_size: NA
v_call: TRBV24-1
j_call: TRBJ2-1
cdr3_nt: TGTGCCACCAGTGAGCGACATAACAATGAGCAGTTCTTC
cdr3_aa: CATSERHNNEQFF

d_call: TRBD1
clone_size: NA
v_call: TRBV3-1/TRBV3-2
j_call: TRBJ1-2
cdr3_nt: TGTGCCAGCAGCCCCCGGGACAGATACTATGGCTACACCTTC
cdr3_aa: CASSPRDRYYGYTF

d_call: NA
clone_size: NA
v_call: TRBV5-1
j_call: TRBJ2-3
cdr3_nt: TGCGCCAGCAGTGTTCCAGGAGGGGACACAGATACGCAGTATTTT
cdr3_aa: CASSVPGGDTDTQYF

d_call: NA
clone_size: NA
v_call: TRBV3-1/TRBV3-2
j_call: TRBJ2-3
cdr3_nt: TGTGCCAGCAGCCCTCGTAGCGGTACTTCCACAGATACGCAGTATTTT
cdr3_aa: CASSPRSGTSTDTQYF

d_call: TRBD1
clone_size: NA
v_call: TRBV28
j_call: TRBJ1-3
cdr3_nt: TGTGCCAGCGGGGACAGTTACGGAAACACCATATATTTT
cdr3_aa: CASGDSYGNTIYF

d_call: TRBD2
clone_size: NA
v_call: TRBV12-5
j_call: TRBJ2-3
cdr3_nt: TGTGCTAGTGGTTTAGATCGGACTAGCGGGGGGGCTGGCACAGATACGCAGTATTTT
cdr3_aa: CASGLDRTSGGAGTDTQYF

d_call: TRBD2
clone_size: NA
v_call: TRBV6-5
j_call: TRBJ2-3
cdr3_nt: TGTGCCAGCAGCCGCGTGATAGCGGGGGCAGATACGCAGTATTTT
cdr3_aa: CASSRVIAGADTQYF

d_call: NA
clone_size: once
v_call: TRBV5-1
j_call: TRBJ1-6
cdr3_nt: TGCGCCAGCAGCGTCGGGGGATCCTATAATTCACCCCTCCACTTT
cdr3_aa: CASSVGGSYNSPLHF

d_call: TRBD1
clone_size: NA
v_call: TRBV5-1
j_call: TRBJ1-1
cdr3_nt: TGCGCCAGCAGCAAACAGACAGGGGGAGGTGAAGCTTTCTTT
cdr3_aa: CASSKQTGGGEAFF

d_call: NA
clone_size: NA
v_call: TRBV12-3/TRBV12-4
j_call: TRBJ1-1
cdr3_nt: TGTGCCAGCAGTTTGGGCAATCGCGCTGAAGCTTTCTTT
cdr3_aa: CASSLGNRAEAFF

d_call: TRBD1
clone_size: once
v_call: TRBV7-9
j_call: TRBJ1-1
cdr3_nt: TGTGCCAGCAGCCCGGGACAGGGCGAGAACACTGAAGCTTTCTTT
cdr3_aa: CASSPGQGENTEAFF

d_call: NA
clone_size: NA
v_call: TRBV5-4
j_call: TRBJ1-1
cdr3_nt: TGTGCCAGCAGCTTTTTCAGGGGCACTGAAGCTTTCTTT
cdr3_aa: CASSFFRGTEAFF

d_call: TRBD1
clone_size: NA
v_call: TRBV12-3/TRBV12-4
j_call: TRBJ1-1
cdr3_nt: TGTGCCTGCACCACAGGGGCCGACACTGAAGCTTTCTTT
cdr3_aa: CACTTGADTEAFF

d_call: TRBD2
clone_size: NA
v_call: TRBV20-1
j_call: TRBJ2-5
cdr3_nt: TGCAGTGCTAGAGATGGGGAGGGCCAGTACTTC
cdr3_aa: CSARDGEGQYF

d_call: NA
clone_size: NA
v_call: TRBV27
j_call: TRBJ1-1
cdr3_nt: TGTGCCAGCAGGGAGACAGAAGTAAACGAAGCTTTCTTT
cdr3_aa: CASRETEVNEAFF

d_call: TRBD1
clone_size: NA
v_call: TRBV3-1/TRBV3-2
j_call: TRBJ1-4
cdr3_nt: TGTGCCAGCAGCCGGACAGGAGTCATCTCAAGTGAAAAACTGTTTTTT
cdr3_aa: CASSRTGVISSEKLFF

d_call: NA
clone_size: NA
v_call: TRBV3-1/TRBV3-2
j_call: TRBJ1-4
cdr3_nt: TGTGCCAGCAGCCCCTCCCTAGGCGAGGAAAAACTGTTTTTT
cdr3_aa: CASSPSLGEEKLFF

d_call: NA
clone_size: NA
v_call: TRBV12-3/TRBV12-4
j_call: TRBJ1-6
cdr3_nt: TGTGCCAGCAGTTTGGTATCTCAGTCACCCCTCCACTTT
cdr3_aa: CASSLVSQSPLHF

d_call: NA
clone_size: NA
v_call: TRBV5-1
j_call: TRBJ2-2
cdr3_nt: TGCGCCAGCAGATCCGGGTCTCACACCGGGGAGCTGTTTTTT
cdr3_aa: CASRSGSHTGELFF

d_call: TRBD2
clone_size: NA
v_call: TRBV6-1
j_call: TRBJ2-3
cdr3_nt: TGTGCCAGCAGTGTTCCTCCGGGACTAGCGGGATCCACAGATACGCAGTATTTT
cdr3_aa: CASSVPPGLAGSTDTQYF

d_call: NA
clone_size: few
v_call: TRBV18
j_call: TRBJ2-7
cdr3_nt: TGTGCCAGCTCACCACCGGGGGGGCCCTACGAGCAGTACTTC
cdr3_aa: CASSPPGGPYEQYF

d_call: TRBD1
clone_size: once
v_call: TRBV6-5
j_call: TRBJ1-4
cdr3_nt: TGTGCCAGCAGTCTCAACAGGGGAAGACTCGAAAAACTGTTTTTT
cdr3_aa: CASSLNRGRLEKLFF

d_call: NA
clone_size: NA
v_call: TRBV5-1
j_call: TRBJ2-3
cdr3_nt: TGCGCCAGCAGCTTCGTCGACAGTCCAGATACGCAGTATTTT
cdr3_aa: CASSFVDSPDTQYF

d_call: NA
clone_size: NA
v_call: TRBV29-1
j_call: TRBJ1-3
cdr3_nt: TGCAGCGTTGAAGATAACGCAGGAACTGGAAACACCATATATTTT
cdr3_aa: CSVEDNAGTGNTIYF

d_call: TRBD1
clone_size: NA
v_call: TRBV24-1
j_call: TRBJ1-1
cdr3_nt: TGTGCCACCAGTGATCCTACCCGGACAGGGGGCACTGAAGCTTTCTTT
cdr3_aa: CATSDPTRTGGTEAFF

d_call: TRBD1
clone_size: NA
v_call: TRBV12-3/TRBV12-4
j_call: TRBJ1-1
cdr3_nt: TGTGCCAGCAGCCGGACAGGGGAAGCTTTCTTT
cdr3_aa: CASSRTGEAFF

d_call: NA
clone_size: NA
v_call: TRBV5-5
j_call: TRBJ2-3
cdr3_nt: TGTGCCAGCAGCTCTTTTATGACAGATACGCAGTATTTT
cdr3_aa: CASSSFMTDTQYF

d_call: NA
clone_size: NA
v_call: TRBV2
j_call: TRBJ1-2
cdr3_nt: TGTGCCAGCAGTCAAACTCGAAATGGCTACACCTTC
cdr3_aa: CASSQTRNGYTF

d_call: NA
clone_size: NA
v_call: TRBV10-3
j_call: TRBJ2-4
cdr3_nt: TGTGCCATCAGTGACAGGGAAGCCAAAAACATTCAGTACTTC
cdr3_aa: CAISDREAKNIQYF

d_call: TRBD2
clone_size: NA
v_call: TRBV3-1/TRBV3-2
j_call: TRBJ2-1
cdr3_nt: TGTGCCAGCAGTACTAGCGGGGGGGACGGTGAGCAGTTCTTC
cdr3_aa: CASSTSGGDGEQFF

d_call: TRBD1
clone_size: NA
v_call: TRBV5-1
j_call: TRBJ2-2
cdr3_nt: TGCGCCAGCAGCTCCTCGGGGGACAGGGGGGCCGGGGAGCTGTTTTTT
cdr3_aa: CASSSSGDRGAGELFF

d_call: TRBD2
clone_size: NA
v_call: TRBV7-9
j_call: TRBJ2-2
cdr3_nt: TGTGCCAGCAGCGGTAGCGGGAACGCGAACACCGGGGAGCTGTTTTTT
cdr3_aa: CASSGSGNANTGELFF

d_call: NA
clone_size: few
v_call: TRBV6-5
j_call: TRBJ2-7
cdr3_nt: TGTGCCAGCAGTTACCAAGGCAGGGCCGGGGGCGAGCAGTACTTC
cdr3_aa: CASSYQGRAGGEQYF

d_call: TRBD1
clone_size: NA
v_call: TRBV7-9
j_call: TRBJ1-1
cdr3_nt: TGTGCCAGCAGCTTAGGACAGGGAGTTGAAGCTTTCTTT
cdr3_aa: CASSLGQGVEAFF

d_call: NA
clone_size: NA
v_call: TRBV13
j_call: TRBJ1-2
cdr3_nt: TGTGCCAGCAGCTTAGGGGCCCAGGACAGATACTATGGCTACACCTTC
cdr3_aa: CASSLGAQDRYYGYTF

d_call: NA
clone_size: once
v_call: TRBV6-6
j_call: TRBJ1-5
cdr3_nt: TGTGCCAGCAGTTACTCCCCAGGGACTTTTGATCAGCCCCAGCATTTT
cdr3_aa: CASSYSPGTFDQPQHF

d_call: TRBD1
clone_size: NA
v_call: TRBV5-1
j_call: TRBJ1-1
cdr3_nt: TGCGCCAGCAGCTTGGGAGGGCAGGGGGCTGAAGCTTTCTTT
cdr3_aa: CASSLGGQGAEAFF

d_call: TRBD1
clone_size: NA
v_call: TRBV6-2/TRBV6-3
j_call: TRBJ1-1
cdr3_nt: TGTGCCAGCAGTCCGCCAGCCGGGACAGAGAACACTGAAGCTTTCTTT
cdr3_aa: CASSPPAGTENTEAFF

d_call: TRBD1
clone_size: NA
v_call: TRBV6-5
j_call: TRBJ1-6
cdr3_nt: TGTGCCAGCAGGGTTCCGGGACAGGGACCTACACCCCTCCACTTT
cdr3_aa: CASRVPGQGPTPLHF

d_call: NA
clone_size: NA
v_call: TRBV30
j_call: TRBJ2-7
cdr3_nt: TGTGCCTGGAGTATCCTGGGAGGACCCCACGAGCAGTACTTC
cdr3_aa: CAWSILGGPHEQYF

d_call: TRBD2
clone_size: once
v_call: TRBV5-8
j_call: TRBJ2-2
cdr3_nt: TGTGCCAGCAGCTTGACGACCTTCCGCCCGCGACTAGCGACCGGGGAGCTGTTTTTT
cdr3_aa: CASSLTTFRPRLATGELFF

d_call: TRBD2
clone_size: NA
v_call: TRBV24-1
j_call: TRBJ2-3
cdr3_nt: TGTGCCACCAAAGCTAGCGGTGCAGATACGCAGTATTTT
cdr3_aa: CATKASGADTQYF

d_call: TRBD1
clone_size: once
v_call: TRBV28
j_call: TRBJ2-7
cdr3_nt: TGTGCCAGCAGTCAGACAGGGGGCTCCTACGAGCAGTACTTC
cdr3_aa: CASSQTGGSYEQYF

d_call: TRBD2
clone_size: NA
v_call: TRBV7-2
j_call: TRBJ2-5
cdr3_nt: TGTGCCAGCAGCCTAGCGGGGCCAGGAGAGACCCAGTACTTC
cdr3_aa: CASSLAGPGETQYF

d_call: TRBD1
clone_size: NA
v_call: TRBV24-1
j_call: TRBJ2-3
cdr3_nt: TGTGCCACCAGTGAAGAGGACAGGGAGGCTACAGATACGCAGTATTTT
cdr3_aa: CATSEEDREATDTQYF

d_call: NA
clone_size: NA
v_call: TRBV2
j_call: TRBJ1-5
cdr3_nt: TGTGCCACCTCCACCCCGGGCAATCAGCCCCAGCATTTT
cdr3_aa: CATSTPGNQPQHF

d_call: NA
clone_size: NA
v_call: TRBV5-1
j_call: TRBJ1-2
cdr3_nt: TGCGCCAGCAGCTTGGGAGCGGCGAACCGAGCTAACTATGGCTACACCTTC
cdr3_aa: CASSLGAANRANYGYTF

d_call: NA
clone_size: NA
v_call: TRBV5-6
j_call: TRBJ1-5
cdr3_nt: TGTGCCAGCAGCTTGTGGGGCAGGGGCAGAAATCAGCCCCAGCATTTT
cdr3_aa: CASSLWGRGRNQPQHF

d_call: NA
clone_size: NA
v_call: TRBV6-5
j_call: TRBJ2-7
cdr3_nt: TGTGCCAGCAGGACTTGGCCCTACGAGCAGTACTTC
cdr3_aa: CASRTWPYEQYF

d_call: TRBD1
clone_size: NA
v_call: TRBV19
j_call: TRBJ2-6
cdr3_nt: TGTGCCAGTAGTTCCCTGACAGGGCCTGGGGCCAACGTCCTGACTTTC
cdr3_aa: CASSSLTGPGANVLTF

d_call: NA
clone_size: NA
v_call: TRBV30
j_call: TRBJ2-7
cdr3_nt: TGTGCCTGGAGTAGGGATGTGGGCGGGTCCTACGAGCAGTACTTC
cdr3_aa: CAWSRDVGGSYEQYF